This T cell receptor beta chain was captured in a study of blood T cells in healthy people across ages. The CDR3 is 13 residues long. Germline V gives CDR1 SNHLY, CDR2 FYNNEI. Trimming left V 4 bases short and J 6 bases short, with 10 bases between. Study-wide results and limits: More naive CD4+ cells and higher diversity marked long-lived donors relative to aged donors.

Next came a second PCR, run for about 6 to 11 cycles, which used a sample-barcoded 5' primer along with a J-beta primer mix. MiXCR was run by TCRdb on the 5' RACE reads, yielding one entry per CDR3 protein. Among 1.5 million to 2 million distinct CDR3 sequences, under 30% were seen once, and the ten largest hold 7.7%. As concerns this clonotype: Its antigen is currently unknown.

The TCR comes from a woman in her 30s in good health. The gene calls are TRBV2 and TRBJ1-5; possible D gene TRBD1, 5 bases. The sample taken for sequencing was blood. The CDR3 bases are TGTGCCAGCAGTGGGGGGAATAGTCAGCCCCAGCATTTT. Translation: CASSGGNSQPQHF. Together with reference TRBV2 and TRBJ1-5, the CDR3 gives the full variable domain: EPEVTQTPSHQVTQMGQEVILRCVPISNHLYFYWYRQILGQKVEFLVSFYNNEISEKSEIFDDQFSVERPDGSNFTLKIRSTKLEDSAMYFCASSGGNSQPQHFGDGTRLSIL.